The 10 T cell receptor beta chains reported below all come from one sample, sequenced in a study of CD8 T cells in Susac syndrome (dated by TCRdb to between 2018 and 2021). Libraries were built with the immunoSEQ multiplex PCR assay. RNA was extracted with the RNeasy kit and roughly 0.45 to 1 ug was reverse transcribed using random hexamers. The public reads were reanalyzed by TCRdb: fastp trimming at Q25, MiXCR alignment, in-frame beta chains only. For every CDR3 protein sequence, its rows merge into one entry that carries the most common genes and DNA. In all, the sample holds about 53,000 distinct CDR3 sequences, and 95% of those were seen once. The ten top clones hold 0.75% of the sample. Specimen: CD8+ T cells from PBMCs. The source of these receptors is a human donor with Susac syndrome.

This clonotype is a singleton in its sample. This chain links TRBV15 with TRBJ2-7; the match to TRBD1 covers 9 bases. This CDR3 is 15 amino acids long. Germline V CDR1 and CDR2: LNHNV, YYDKDF (reference sequence). The V gene end was trimmed by 1 base and the J gene end by 3 bases; junction bases not matched to a gene: 4. This chain's CDR3 is CATSRVGTGLYEQYF. Written as DNA, the CDR3 is TGTGCCACCAGCAGAGTAGGGACAGGGCTCTACGAGCAGTACTTC.

This chain connects TRBV20-1 to TRBJ2-7; 9 nucleotides agree with TRBD1. With V trimmed by 6 bases and J by 6 bases, 12 bases remained unmatched. CDR3 size: 14 residues. CDR1 DFQATT and CDR2 SNEGSKA come from the germline V gene (reference sequence). CDR3 DNA: TGCAGTGCGTCCGGGACAGGGCCCGCGGGCGAGCAGTACTTC. This encodes CSASGTGPAGEQYF.

The J gene is TRBJ2-3, the V gene TRBV2; TRBD2 might be the D (6 bases). The CDR3 spans 10 residues. Germline CDR1 SNHLY, CDR2 FYNNEI. Trimming pared 6 bases from V and 10 bases from J, leaving 8 bases between. The CDR3 DNA is TGTGCCAGCAGGGGGGGAGCGCAGTATTTT. This encodes CASRGGAQYF. Drawing the rest from reference TRBV2 and TRBJ2-3, the complete variable domain is EPEVTQTPSHQVTQMGQEVILRCVPISNHLYFYWYRQILGQKVEFLVSFYNNEISEKSEIFDDQFSVERPDGSNFTLKIRSTKLEDSAMYFCASRGGAQYFGPGTRLTVL.

The chain carries TRBV30 and TRBJ1-6, with 8 bases fitting TRBD1. Germline CDR1 GTSNPN, CDR2 SVGIG (reference sequence). V was pared by 2 bases and J by 0 bases, with 6 bases of the junction left unmatched. This CDR3 is built from 17 residues. The CDR3 DNA follows: TGTGCCTGGAGTTTCGACAGGGGACCCTCCTATAATTCACCCCTCCACTTT. Translated, it gives CAWSFDRGPSYNSPLHF.

Here the CDR3 reads CASRSNGTGRNTGELFF. The DNA of the CDR3 is TGTGCCAGCAGATCTAACGGGACAGGGAGGAACACCGGGGAGCTGTTTTTT. The chain recombines TRBV7-9 with TRBJ2-2; 9 bases align to TRBD1. From germline, CDR1 is SEHNR and CDR2 FQNEAQ (reference sequence). Losses at the gene ends were 6 bases for V and 1 base for J; bases not matched to a gene: 9. This CDR3 comprises 17 residues.

This chain connects TRBV20-1 to TRBJ2-7; no clear D gene. V lost 1 base and J lost 0, with 13 bases in between. This CDR3 is 15 amino acids long. Germline lookup yields CDR1 DFQATT and CDR2 SNEGSKA (reference sequence). In DNA, the CDR3 is TGCAGTGCTAGAGGGCTCCACTTCAGCTCCTACGAGCAGTACTTC. Encoded protein: CSARGLHFSSYEQYF.

The chain employs TRBV30 and TRBJ2-7, with 7 bases identical to TRBD1. The V gene's germline CDR1 is GTSNPN and CDR2 SVGIG (reference sequence). The CDR3 sequence is 14 residues long. Trimming took 2 bases from V and 2 from J; bases not matched to a gene: 6. CDR3 loop: CAWSFTGATYEQYF. The CDR3 DNA is TGTGCCTGGAGTTTCACAGGGGCCACCTACGAGCAGTACTTC. Complete variable domain (other parts from reference TRBV30 and TRBJ2-7): SQTIHQWPATLVQPVGSPLSLECTVEGTSNPNLYWYRQAAGRGLQLLFYSVGIGQISSEVPQNLSASRPQDRQFILSSKKLLLSDSGFYLCAWSFTGATYEQYFGPGTRLTVT.

This sequence joins TRBV12-3 or TRBV12-4 and TRBJ2-7; the match to TRBD2 covers 8 bases. V lost 5 bases and J lost 5; bases outside the gene matches: 5. The CDR3 consists of 13 residues. The CDR3 DNA sequence: TGTGCCAGCAGTCCGGGGGGGGGCCACGAGCAGTACTTC. Its protein product is CASSPGGGHEQYF.

The genes are TRBV2 and TRBJ2-6; D is uncertain. V lost 8 bases to trimming and J lost 4 bases, with 12 bases between them. This CDR3 is 14 amino acids long. Germline V gene sequence: CDR1 SNHLY, CDR2 FYNNEI. CDR3 in DNA: TGTGCCAGCGCTTTGCTCACCGGGGCCAACGTCCTGACTTTC. This encodes CASALLTGANVLTF.

The chain joins TRBV9 to TRBJ2-2; a weak D match, TRBD2 (5 bases). Trimming took off 0 bases at V and 0 bases at J, with 6 bases between the two ends. CDR3 length equals 15 residues. The germline CDR1 and CDR2 sequences are SGDLS and YYNGEE. The CDR3 loop is CASSVGLPNTGELFF. The CDR3 nucleotides are TGTGCCAGCAGCGTAGGACTACCGAACACCGGGGAGCTGTTTTTT.